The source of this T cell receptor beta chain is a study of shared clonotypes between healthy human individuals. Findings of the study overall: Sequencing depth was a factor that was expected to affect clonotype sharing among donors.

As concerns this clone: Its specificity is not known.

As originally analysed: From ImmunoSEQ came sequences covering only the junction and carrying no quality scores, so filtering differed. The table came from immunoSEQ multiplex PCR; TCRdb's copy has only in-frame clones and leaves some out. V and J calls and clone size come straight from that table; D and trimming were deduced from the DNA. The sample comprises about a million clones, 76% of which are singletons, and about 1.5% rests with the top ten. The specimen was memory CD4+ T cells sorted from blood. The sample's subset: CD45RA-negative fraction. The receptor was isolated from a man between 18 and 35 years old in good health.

The CDR3 bases are TGTGCCAGTAAGCCCCGCGGTAACCTAGCGAACACTGAAGCTTTCTTT. Translating it yields CASKPRGNLANTEAFF. This sequence joins TRBV19 and TRBJ1-1; D remains unclear. Germline V lookup: CDR1 LNHDA, CDR2 SQIVND (reference sequence). The length of the CDR3 is 16 residues. V shed 7 bases and J shed 1 base, with 19 bases lying between them.